The clone carrying this T cell receptor (beta chain) was found once. The sample comes from a study of blood T cell repertoires in COVID-19. Overall study context: Sites across the United States, Italy and Spain contributed samples from acute and convalescent COVID-19. The cDNA or gDNA used as material had been derived from T cells, B-cell-depleted T cells, or PBMCs.

Original data processing: How many nucleated cells were present was estimated from reference gene primer amplification. Sequencing used immunoSEQ multiplex PCR; TCRdb keeps in-frame clones, though not all of them. V and J calls and clone size follow that table, whereas D and trimming were derived from the DNA. This repertoire shows approximately 240,000 clones, less than 85% found once; its top ten account for 4.9%. The sample consisted of peripheral blood. The origin of this receptor is a woman older than 75 with active or convalescent COVID-19.

The CDR3 sequence is CATSPLGVNYGYTF. The DNA of the CDR3 is TGTGCCACCAGCCCCCTCGGGGTTAACTATGGCTACACCTTC. The chain recombines TRBV24-1 with TRBJ1-2; no definite D call. This CDR3 is built from 14 residues. The V end lost 7 bases, the J end lost 1 base, and 12 bases lay between the germline ends. The germline gives CDR1 KGHDR, CDR2 SFDVKD.